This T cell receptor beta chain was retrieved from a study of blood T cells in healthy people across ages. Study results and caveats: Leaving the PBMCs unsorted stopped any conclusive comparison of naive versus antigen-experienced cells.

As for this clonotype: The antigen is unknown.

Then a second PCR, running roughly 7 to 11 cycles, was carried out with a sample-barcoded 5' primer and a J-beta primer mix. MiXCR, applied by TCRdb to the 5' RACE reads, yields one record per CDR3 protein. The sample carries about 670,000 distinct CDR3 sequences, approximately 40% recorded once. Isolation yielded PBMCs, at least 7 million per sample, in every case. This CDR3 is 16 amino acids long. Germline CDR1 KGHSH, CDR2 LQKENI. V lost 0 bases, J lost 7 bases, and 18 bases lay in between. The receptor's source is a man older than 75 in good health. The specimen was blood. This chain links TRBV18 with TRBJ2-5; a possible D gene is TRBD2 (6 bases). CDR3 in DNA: TGTGCCAGCTCACCACCCAGATCAGGGACCGGGAGGACCCAGTACTTC. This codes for CASSPPRSGTGRTQYF.